This TCR beta chain was obtained from a study of CD8+ T cells in alopecia areata. Turning to the study itself: Oral tofacitinib, 5 to 10 mg twice daily, was given in an open-label trial. Study observations and caveats: More clonal than normal scalp was lesional scalp, particularly alopecia totalis/universalis. Mice gave a clearer picture of TCR sharing than patients did, possibly for HLA-related reasons.

V dropped 8 bases and J dropped 3 bases, with 16 bases sitting between them. Germline V gene lookup returns CDR1 SQVTM and CDR2 ANQGSEA. The CDR3 sequence is 13 residues long. Comment on this clone: Its specificity is unknown.

RNA was isolated and reverse transcribed to cDNA, the sequencing template. The repertoire was sequenced with immunoSEQ multiplex PCR; TCRdb's copy has only in-frame clones and lacks some. The sample has under 300,000 clones, around 67% seen once; the top ten hold around 1.2%. Lesional scalp punch biopsies and peripheral blood were collected from alopecia areata patients. This specimen consisted of CD4+ T cells sorted from blood, obtained at week 0. V is TRBV29-1 and J is TRBJ1-1; unclear D gene. The clonotype was recovered from a human donor with alopecia areata. The CDR3 reads CSSTQSPDTEAFF. The CDR3 DNA follows: TGCAGCTCAACCCAATCGCCGGACACTGAAGCTTTCTTT. Drawing the rest from reference TRBV29-1 and TRBJ1-1, the complete variable domain is SAVISQKPSRDICQRGTSLTIQCQVDSQVTMMFWYRQQPGQSLTLIATANQGSEATYESGFVIDKFPISRPNLTFSTLTVSNMSPEDSSIYLCSSTQSPDTEAFFGQGTRLTVV.